Listed below are T cell receptor beta chains from one sample, sequenced in a study of T cell repertoires in cytomegalovirus infection. These receptors have no identified antigens. From the reads, TCRdb called clonotypes with MiXCR, one entry per CDR3 protein. This sample carries approximately 990,000 distinct CDR3 sequences, roughly 31% of them seen once, and the ten largest clones take roughly 13%. Source: cultured CD8+ T cells from PBMCs, taken from culture after CMV antigen stimulation. These receptors were collected from a human donor in good health (CMV status not recorded). Some clones in this sample may be carry-over from other donors' samples. Both conserved end residues are part of each CDR3. Each record gives: CDR3 DNA, CDR3 protein, clone size, V gene, D gene, J gene. The D gene is left open where the match is weak. Clone size is stated in some rows and not others, as once, few, many or a class when expanded.

DNA: TGTGCCAACAGTCCCGGGGGGGAGCTCATGAACACTGAAGCTTTCTTT
CDR3: CANSPGGELMNTEAFF
size: -
V: TRBV7-9
D: -
J: TRBJ1-1

DNA: TGTGCCAGCAGCCAAGACCGGGGGAGAAGCTACACCTTC
CDR3: CASSQDRGRSYTF
size: -
V: TRBV3-1
D: -
J: TRBJ1-2

DNA: TGTGCCAGCAGTACGACAGGGCCGGGTTATTACACTGAAGCTTTCTTT
CDR3: CASSTTGPGYYTEAFF
size: -
V: TRBV6-2/TRBV6-3
D: TRBD1
J: TRBJ1-1

DNA: TGTGCCAGCAGCGGCGGATCGAAGGGCAATTACAATGAGCAGTTCTTC
CDR3: CASSGGSKGNYNEQFF
size: few
V: TRBV5-6
D: -
J: TRBJ2-1

DNA: TGTGCCAGCAGTCCGCGATCCGCCGGGGAGCTGTTTTTT
CDR3: CASSPRSAGELFF
size: -
V: TRBV6-5
D: -
J: TRBJ2-2

DNA: TGTGCCAGCAGTGAAGAAGGTTGGAGGGGTTACTACGAGCAGTACTTC
CDR3: CASSEEGWRGYYEQYF
size: -
V: TRBV6-1
D: -
J: TRBJ2-7

DNA: TGCAGCGTTGAAGATGTGCATGAGCAGTTCTTC
CDR3: CSVEDVHEQFF
size: once
V: TRBV29-1
D: -
J: TRBJ2-1

DNA: TGTGCCAGCAGCTTAGTTGCGGGTGGAGGATATAATTCACCCCTCCACTTT
CDR3: CASSLVAGGGYNSPLHF
size: many
V: TRBV7-6
D: -
J: TRBJ1-6

DNA: TGTGCCAGCAGCGGTAGCGGAGGAGGAACAGATACGCAGTATTGGAATACGCAGTATTTT
CDR3: CASSGSGGGTDTQYWNTQYF
size: few
V: TRBV11-1
D: -
J: TRBJ2-3

DNA: TGTGCCAGCAGTCCTGGACATCCCACCGGGGAGCTGTTTTTT
CDR3: CASSPGHPTGELFF
size: few
V: TRBV6-5
D: -
J: TRBJ2-2

DNA: TGTGCCACCAGCATAGCGGGGGGGCCTGCAGATACGCAGTATTTT
CDR3: CATSIAGGPADTQYF
size: few
V: TRBV15
D: TRBD2
J: TRBJ2-3

DNA: TGTGCCATCAGTGGACTCTACACGAACTACGAGCAGTACTTC
CDR3: CAISGLYTNYEQYF
size: -
V: TRBV10-3
D: -
J: TRBJ2-7

DNA: TGTGCCAGCAGCCCTCGGGACAGGGATGAGCAGTTCTTC
CDR3: CASSPRDRDEQFF
size: many
V: TRBV7-9
D: TRBD1
J: TRBJ2-1

DNA: TGTGCCAGCAGTTACGGAGCGGGGACGGAGACCCAGTACTTC
CDR3: CASSYGAGTETQYF
size: -
V: TRBV6-2/TRBV6-3
D: TRBD2
J: TRBJ2-5

DNA: TGTGCCAGCAGCCAAGAGGACCTTTCCGCTTACAATGAGCAGTTCTTC
CDR3: CASSQEDLSAYNEQFF
size: -
V: TRBV4-2
D: -
J: TRBJ2-1

DNA: TGTGCCAGCAGCCACGGCGGAGAACTAAAGGGAAACACCATATATTTT
CDR3: CASSHGGELKGNTIYF
size: -
V: TRBV3-1
D: -
J: TRBJ1-3

DNA: TGTGCCAGCTCACCGGACAGGGGGTTAGATACGCAGTATTTT
CDR3: CASSPDRGLDTQYF
size: few
V: TRBV18
D: TRBD1
J: TRBJ2-3

DNA: TGTGCCAGCAGCTTACAGGGTCGTGGCTACACCTTC
CDR3: CASSLQGRGYTF
size: many
V: TRBV7-9
D: -
J: TRBJ1-2